These 24 T cell receptor beta chains share one sample of origin, sequenced in a study of spatial heterogeneity in lung cancer (dated by TCRdb to between 2019 and 2020). Results the study describes overall, beyond this receptor: The tumor nonsynonymous mutation count correlated with the number of expanded intratumoral alpha and beta TCRs.

Library preparation used 5' RACE. Sequencing relied on a NextSeq 500. TCRdb applied fastp at Q25 and MiXCR to the public reads, then kept only in-frame beta chains. Entries that share a CDR3 protein sequence are merged under the most common genes and DNA. The sample contains about 100,000 distinct CDR3 sequences, 4.4% of them found a single time. Of the sample, 21% is held by the ten largest clones. Interpreted using the paper, the time point label stands for: sample taken at primary tumor resection. No cognate antigen is known for these TCRs. The sequenced sample was lung tumor tissue, obtained at surgery. These receptors were taken from a male donor with early-stage non-small cell lung cancer.

This clonotype was recorded many times. The genes are TRBV6-5 and TRBJ2-1, with a weak D call TRBD2 (5 bases). Germline CDR1 reads MNHEY; CDR2 reads SVGAGI. The CDR3 spans 15 residues. Trimming pared 0 bases from V and 7 bases from J, leaving 13 bases between. The CDR3 DNA is TGTGCCAGCAGTTACTCGGCTACTTTAGCGAATGAGCAGTTCTTC. It specifies CASSYSATLANEQFF.

The chain carries TRBV11-2 and TRBJ2-3; 9 bases align to TRBD2. J gave up 6 bases and V 6 bases, and 13 bases lay outside the gene matches. Germline CDR1 and CDR2: SGHAT and FQNNGV. The length of the CDR3 is 16 residues. CDR3 sequence (DNA): TGTGCCAGCAGTATCGCATTCGCGGGAGGGCTTGATACGCAGTATTTT. It is translated as CASSIAFAGGLDTQYF.

By frequency in the sample, this clonotype is medium-sized (0.01 to 0.1%). The chain recombines TRBV20-1 with TRBJ2-5; possible D gene TRBD2, 6 bases. The CDR3 is 15 amino acids. The V end lost 2 bases, the J end lost 7 bases, and 20 bases lay between the germline ends. Germline V lookup: CDR1 DFQATT, CDR2 SNEGSKA (reference sequence). Here the CDR3 DNA reads TGCAGTGCTAGACACTCGACTAGGAGCGCCGGGACCCAGTACTTC. It codes for CSARHSTRSAGTQYF.

Concerning this clonotype itself: A clone one base away is much larger, so this may be a read error. V gene TRBV5-6 combines with J gene TRBJ2-1; D is uncertain. The CDR3 is 13 amino acids. The V end lost 3 bases, the J end lost 10 bases, and 14 bases lay between the germline ends. Germline lookup yields CDR1 SGHDT and CDR2 YYEEEE. In DNA, the CDR3 is TGTGCCAGCAGCTCAGGTCCCTTCGGGGAGCAGTTCTTC. It codes for CASSSGPFGEQFF.

This clonotype showed up many times. The chain uses TRBV5-1 and TRBJ2-2; 9 bases are shared with TRBD1. Losses at the gene ends were 6 bases for V and 2 bases for J; bases not matched to a gene: 5. Germline lookup yields CDR1 SGHRS and CDR2 YFSETQ. This CDR3 comprises 15 residues. This CDR3 reads CASKGTGRNTGELFF. DNA for the CDR3: TGCGCCAGCAAAGGGACAGGGAGAAACACCGGGGAGCTGTTTTTT.

This clonotype was picked up many times. The chain combines TRBV10-2 with TRBJ2-2, with 7 bases fitting TRBD1. There are 13 residues in the CDR3. The V gene end was trimmed by 8 bases and the J gene end by 4 bases; junction bases not matched to a gene: 4. Germline assignment: CDR1 WSHSY and CDR2 SAAADI. The CDR3 nucleotides are TGCGCCAGCGGGGACAGCCCCACCGGGGAGCTGTTTTTT. The encoded protein is CASGDSPTGELFF.

The chain employs TRBV10-3 and TRBJ1-4; D possibly corresponds to TRBD1 (5 bases). Per the germline V gene, CDR1 is ENHRY and CDR2 is SYGVKD. This CDR3 contains 17 residues. V was pared by 2 bases and J by 7 bases, with 20 bases between. CDR3 sequence reads: CAISEPSTQGLGEKLFF. In nucleotides, the CDR3 is TGTGCCATCAGTGAGCCATCGACTCAGGGTTTGGGTGAAAAACTGTTTTTT.

The CDR3 nucleotides are TGCGGAATTGTGGGGACTAGCGGATACAATGAGCAGTTCTTC. Its protein is CGIVGTSGYNEQFF. The chain recombines TRBV20-1 with TRBJ2-1; 11 bases are a match to TRBD2. The CDR3 is 14 residues long. CDR1 is DFQATT and CDR2 is SNEGSKA in the germline V gene (reference sequence).

In its sample, this clonotype was seen many times. The J gene is TRBJ2-7, the V gene TRBV12-3 or TRBV12-4; TRBD2 matches at 7 bases. V shed 5 bases, J shed 3 bases, and the junction held 4 bases outside the gene matches. This CDR3 comprises 13 residues. CDR3 nucleotides: TGTGCCAGCAGTAGGGAGGGCGGCTACGAGCAGTACTTC. As protein: CASSREGGYEQYF.

This clonotype was detected many times. The V and J genes are TRBV9 and TRBJ2-2; D is perhaps TRBD2 (5 bases). This CDR3 has 15 amino acids. Per the germline V gene, CDR1 is SGDLS and CDR2 is YYNGEE. Trimming cost V 4 bases and J 4 bases, with 14 bases left between them. The CDR3 region has the DNA TGTGCCAGCAGCTTCGGCGGACTGGCCACCGGGGAGCTGTTTTTT. It encodes CASSFGGLATGELFF.

This clonotype occurred many times. V and J are TRBV2 and TRBJ2-2, with 9 bases that match TRBD2. CDR1 is SNHLY and CDR2 is FYNNEI in the germline V gene. The junction had 11 bases not matched to a gene; V was cut back by 10 bases and J by 2 bases. There are 16 residues in the CDR3. The CDR3 region has the DNA TGTGCCACCAAGATCGGACTAGCGACCAACACCGGGGAGCTGTTTTTT. Translating gives CATKIGLATNTGELFF.

In this sample, this clonotype turned up a few times. The V gene is TRBV15, the J gene TRBJ2-7, with 9 nucleotides matching TRBD1. V lost 0 bases to trimming and J lost 2 bases; unmatched junction nucleotides: 5. The CDR3 has 16 residues. CDR1 is LNHNV, CDR2 YYDKDF, per germline (reference sequence). The CDR3 DNA is TGTGCCACCAGCAGAGATGTGGGACAGGGAACCTACGAGCAGTACTTC. Encoded protein: CATSRDVGQGTYEQYF.

This clonotype was counted ten times or more. CDR3 DNA: TGTGCCACCCGGGCAACTGCAGGCCCAGCGACCCAGTACTTC. This gives the protein CATRATAGPATQYF. The chain uses TRBV19 and TRBJ2-5; no definite D call. This CDR3 has 14 amino acids. Trimming removed 10 bases from V and 7 bases from J, with 22 bases in between. Germline CDR1 LNHDA, CDR2 SQIVND (reference sequence).

This clonotype was observed many times. This sequence joins TRBV2 and TRBJ1-1; D remains unclear. This CDR3 has 11 amino acids. Germline CDR1 and CDR2: SNHLY and FYNNEI. With 8 bases removed from V and 7 bases from J, the gap between germline ends came to 11 bases. The CDR3 loop is CASGSWGEAFF. In DNA form, the CDR3 reads TGTGCCAGCGGAAGCTGGGGTGAAGCTTTCTTT.

This clonotype was counted at least ten times. The CDR3 here is CASSSGQNTGELFF. The CDR3 region has the DNA TGCGCCAGCAGCTCAGGACAGAACACCGGGGAGCTGTTTTTT. This rearrangement joins TRBV5-1 to TRBJ2-2; TRBD1 might be the D (5 bases). V lost 3 bases and J lost 1, with 7 bases in between. This CDR3 comprises 14 residues. Germline V CDR1 and CDR2: SGHRS, YFSETQ.

The V and J genes are TRBV5-1 and TRBJ2-7, with 7 bases that match TRBD1. V lost 4 bases to trimming and J lost 5 bases; unmatched junction nucleotides: 12. This CDR3 has 15 residues. Germline assignment: CDR1 SGHRS and CDR2 YFSETQ. Here the CDR3 reads CASSPGQHRGDEQYF. In DNA form, the CDR3 reads TGCGCCAGCAGCCCGGGACAGCATCGTGGGGACGAGCAGTACTTC.

This clonotype was counted at least ten times. The chain recombines TRBV9 with TRBJ2-3, with 8 bases identical to TRBD1. Germline V lookup: CDR1 SGDLS, CDR2 YYNGEE. The CDR3 has 17 amino acids. The V and J ends lost 2 bases and 2 bases, in that order; junction bases with no gene match: 10. Written as DNA, the CDR3 is TGTGCCAGCAGCGTGGAGACCGGGACAGGAGACACAGATACGCAGTATTTT. Translated, it gives CASSVETGTGDTDTQYF.

This clonotype has a count of ten or more. The J gene is TRBJ2-3, the V gene TRBV20-1; TRBD2 matches 11 bases. V lost 4 bases to trimming and J lost 4 bases; unmatched junction nucleotides: 10. This CDR3 comprises 16 residues. From germline, CDR1 is DFQATT and CDR2 SNEGSKA (reference sequence). For the CDR3, the DNA is TGCAGTGCTAACCTAGTACTAGCGGGAGTCGCAGATACGCAGTATTTT. This encodes CSANLVLAGVADTQYF.

This clonotype was detected ten times or more. The rearrangement joins TRBV20-1 to TRBJ2-1, with 7 positions matching TRBD1. Germline CDR1 reads DFQATT; CDR2 reads SNEGSKA (reference sequence). This CDR3 has 12 amino acids. V dropped 1 base and J dropped 8; count of bases not matched to a gene: 2. This chain's CDR3 is CSARGGGHEQFF. CDR3 coding DNA: TGCAGTGCTAGAGGAGGGGGCCATGAGCAGTTCTTC.

To note about this clonotype: A much larger clone is a single base away; this may be a read error. This chain connects TRBV3-1 to TRBJ2-5; D remains unclear. This CDR3 is 11 amino acids long. Germline CDR1 is LGHDT and CDR2 is YNNKEL (reference sequence). The CDR3 nucleotides are TGTGCCAGCAGCCAGGTCCCGGCACTATCCTTC. This encodes CASSQVPALSF.

This clonotype appeared many times. The chain employs TRBV27 and TRBJ1-5; 7 bases line up with TRBD1. The V and J ends lost 8 bases and 1 base, in that order; junction bases with no gene match: 5. Germline lookup yields CDR1 MNHEY and CDR2 SMNVEV (reference sequence). CDR3 size: 14 residues. This CDR3 reads CASATGYSNQPQHF. The CDR3 DNA reads TGTGCCAGCGCGACAGGGTACAGCAATCAGCCCCAGCATTTT.

The table lists this clonotype with many counts. The chain is built from TRBV28 and TRBJ1-5; unclear D gene. V was cut by 7 bases and J by 7 bases, with 14 bases left in between. This CDR3 contains 13 residues. CDR1 is MDHEN, CDR2 SYDVKM, per germline. The CDR3 is CASTVRSGQPQHF. CDR3 sequence (DNA): TGTGCCAGCACCGTCAGATCGGGCCAGCCCCAGCATTTT.

A few counts support this clonotype. The chain employs TRBV7-6 and TRBJ1-2; TRBD1 is a possible D gene (6 bases). The CDR3 runs to 15 residues. V dropped 4 bases and J dropped 4 bases, with 16 bases sitting between them. Germline CDR1 and CDR2: SGHVS and FNYEAQ. Here the CDR3 reads CASSSTGSALYGYTF. The CDR3 DNA sequence: TGTGCCAGCAGCTCAACAGGGTCCGCTCTCTATGGCTACACCTTC.

This clonotype has a count of ten or more. The rearrangement links TRBV5-1 to TRBJ1-6; no definite D call. Germline V lookup: CDR1 SGHRS, CDR2 YFSETQ. This CDR3 is built from 15 residues. The ends were cut back, 0 bases at V and 9 bases at J, with 13 bases in the middle. The CDR3 spells CASSLEPTRSSPLHF. DNA of the CDR3: TGCGCCAGCAGCTTGGAACCTACTCGGTCTTCACCCCTCCACTTT.